This T cell receptor beta chain was recorded in a study of radiotherapy plus CTLA-4 blockade in lung cancer. Study in general: Objective responses were observed in more than 15% of patients, and disease control was achieved by roughly 29%.

Findings and caveats of the study: Blood-borne expansion of tumor-derived TCR clones followed radiotherapy plus ipilimumab.

Only in-frame clones appear in the TCRdb table, and some are missing; sequencing was by immunoSEQ multiplex PCR. The sample consists of 20,000 or so clones, approximately 85% of them appearing once. The length of the CDR3 is 14 residues. Germline V gives CDR1 MRHNA, CDR2 SNTAGT. Trimming at V came to 6 bases and at J to 5 bases, leaving 6 bases not matched to a gene. Points on this clone: Its target is unknown.

The chain couples TRBV6-4 to TRBJ2-2, with 7 bases identical to TRBD1. This clonotype was obtained from a human donor with non-small cell lung cancer whose response to radiotherapy plus ipilimumab could not be evaluated. This sample comprised peripheral blood, obtained from a patient treated with radiotherapy plus ipilimumab. CDR3 nucleotides: TGTGCCAGCAGCCTGACAGGGATTACCGGGGAGCTGTTTTTT. Translation gives CASSLTGITGELFF.